Given below is one T cell receptor (beta chain) in context. Its antigen is currently unknown. This sample stems from a study of cytomegalovirus exposure and HLA in healthy donors. Study-level background: An early data release held tens of millions of unique TCRs from HLA-typed donors.

Though probably carrying unrecorded immune exposures, donors were nominally healthy at sampling. PCR primers comprised 60 Vbeta and 13 Jbeta primers. Here immunoSEQ multiplex PCR was the method, and the copy in TCRdb shows in-frame clones only, minus some. The sample lists 150,000 to 200,000 clones; 82% were seen once. Whole-study results and caveats: Among the CMV-associated chains, a few were confirmed in vitro as specific for CMV antigens.

This receptor was taken from a woman aged 18-29 years in good health and CMV-seronegative. The sample was PBMCs.

The CDR3 protein is CASSLRIATGSYEQYF. DNA of the CDR3: TGTGCCAGCAGCTTAAGAATAGCGACAGGCTCCTACGAGCAGTACTTC. The J gene is TRBJ2-7, the V gene TRBV7-8; D is perhaps TRBD1 (6 bases). The germline V and J ends were trimmed by 2 bases and 0 bases, with 14 bases remaining between them. This CDR3 comprises 16 residues. The germline gives CDR1 SGHVS, CDR2 FQNEAQ.